These 22 T cell receptor beta chains were sequenced from one sample in a study of human T cells and chemical hapten exposure. The time point was: pre-sensitization, week 0. Treatment: therapeutic diphenylcyclopropenone sensitization with weekly scalp DPC. TCRdb itself ran the RACE reads through MiXCR, one entry per CDR3 protein. The table shows around 380,000 distinct CDR3 sequences, with about 5% occurring only once. The sample in question was whole blood, obtained in connection with sensitization to the hapten diphenylcyclopropenone (DPC). The receptors shown here come from a woman younger than 35 with alopecia areata. Some clones in this sample may be carry-over from other donors' samples.

About this clonotype: Just one base apart from a much larger clone, this may be a read error. Here the CDR3 reads CASRFLVGSTDTQYF. CDR3 DNA: TGTGCCAGCAGATTTTTGGTAGGAAGCACAGATACGCAGTATTTT. The rearrangement links TRBV27 to TRBJ2-3; the D is unclear. This CDR3 has 15 residues. Germline values: CDR1 MNHEY, CDR2 SMNVEV (reference sequence). V was cut by 6 bases and J by 0 bases, with 13 bases left in between.

There are many counts of this clonotype. This chain links TRBV7-2 with TRBJ2-3; 8 bases match TRBD2. J gave up 2 bases and V 1 base, and 5 bases lay outside the gene matches. The CDR3 extends over 16 amino acids. Germline CDR1 and CDR2: SGHTA and FQGNSA. CDR3 sequence reads: CASSLERGSLTDTQYF. The DNA for the CDR3 is TGTGCCAGCAGCTTAGAGCGGGGGTCCCTCACAGATACGCAGTATTTT.

This rearrangement joins TRBV5-1 to TRBJ2-2; 9 bases are shared with TRBD2. Germline CDR1 and CDR2: SGHRS and YFSETQ. The CDR3 sequence is 16 residues long. Trimming cost V 5 bases and J 2 bases; bases outside gene matches: 7. The CDR3 spells CASSRSSGANTGELFF. The DNA of the CDR3 is TGCGCCAGCAGTCGCTCTAGCGGGGCAAACACCGGGGAGCTGTTTTTT.

This clonotype was recorded at least ten times. The chain uses TRBV13 and TRBJ2-3; 8 nucleotides align to TRBD2. Germline trimming cut 5 bases from V and 4 bases from J; bases unmatched to any gene: 11. Germline loops: CDR1 PRHDT, CDR2 FYEKMQ (reference sequence). The CDR3 loop spans 16 amino acids. The CDR3 loop reads CASSTRGLGGSDTQYF. The CDR3 region has the DNA TGTGCCAGCAGCACCAGGGGACTAGGAGGATCAGATACGCAGTATTTT.

The chain combines TRBV19 with TRBJ2-4, with D possibly TRBD2 on 5 matching bases. V shed 7 bases and J shed 9 bases, with 28 bases lying between them. The V gene's germline CDR1 is LNHDA and CDR2 SQIVND (reference sequence). The CDR3 extends over 17 amino acids. The CDR3 DNA sequence: TGTGCCAGTACGGCTGAGAACAGCGGCCCCGTATCAACCATTCAGTACTTC. This translates into CASTAENSGPVSTIQYF.

The V call is TRBV5-4, the J call TRBJ1-2; TRBD1 matches at 7 bases. The germline V gene encodes CDR1 SGHNT and CDR2 YYREEE (reference sequence). This CDR3 is built from 18 residues. V lost 3 bases to trimming and J lost 0 bases; unmatched junction nucleotides: 14. The chain's CDR3 is CASSYFVFLGQTNYGYTF. DNA of the CDR3: TGTGCCAGCAGCTATTTCGTTTTTTTGGGACAGACTAACTATGGCTACACCTTC.

This clonotype has ten or more counts. The genes are TRBV6-2 or TRBV6-3 and TRBJ2-4, with 7 nucleotides matching TRBD2. In germline, CDR1 is MNHEY, CDR2 SVGEGT. This CDR3 has 16 residues. The junction had 6 bases not matched to a gene; V was cut back by 3 bases and J by 1 base. The CDR3 nucleotides are TGTGCCAGCAGTTATGCGGGGGATGGGGCCAAAAACATTCAGTACTTC. This encodes CASSYAGDGAKNIQYF.

V and J are TRBV12-3 or TRBV12-4 and TRBJ1-6; TRBD1 is a possible D gene (6 bases). The V end was cut by 5 bases, the J end by 9 bases, with 14 bases between. The CDR3 runs 14 residues. The CDR3 spells CASSGGGQGSPLHF. The CDR3, as DNA: TGTGCCAGCAGTGGGGGGGGGCAGGGTTCACCCCTCCACTTT.

V and J are TRBV28 and TRBJ2-7, with 8 bases aligning to TRBD1. V was clipped by 1 base and J by 1 base; unmatched bases: 9. Germline assignment: CDR1 MDHEN and CDR2 SYDVKM. This CDR3 spans 17 amino acids. DNA of the CDR3: TGTGCCAGCAGTTTATCCGGACAGGGCATCCTATCCTACGAGCAGTACTTC. The encoded protein is CASSLSGQGILSYEQYF.

In its sample, this clonotype was seen many times. The V call is TRBV6-5, the J call TRBJ1-6, with D uncertain. V was shortened by 6 bases and J by 0 bases, with 9 bases between the two germline ends. CDR1 and CDR2 from the germline V gene are MNHEY and SVGAGI. There are 15 residues in the CDR3. The chain's CDR3 is CASREGSSYNSPLHF. CDR3 in DNA: TGTGCCAGCAGAGAAGGGAGCTCCTATAATTCACCCCTCCACTTT.

This clonotype was seen a handful of times. The rearrangement links TRBV7-2 to TRBJ2-3, with 10 bases fitting TRBD2. This CDR3 region has 16 residues. The junction had 8 bases not matched to a gene; V was cut back by 4 bases and J by 4 bases. Germline V CDR1 and CDR2: SGHTA, FQGNSA. DNA for the CDR3: TGTGCCAGCAGCTCTAGCGGGGGCTGGGGATCAGATACGCAGTATTTT. Amino acid sequence: CASSSSGGWGSDTQYF.

This clonotype was recorded at least ten times. CDR3 coding DNA: TGTGCCAGCAGTTCCTGGACAGGCAGCGGCTACACCTTC. Translating gives CASSSWTGSGYTF. The rearrangement joins TRBV6-2 or TRBV6-3 to TRBJ1-2; 7 bases are shared with TRBD1. The CDR3 is 13 amino acids. Germline V gene lookup returns CDR1 MNHEY and CDR2 SVGEGT. V was clipped by 4 bases and J by 8 bases; unmatched bases: 7.

This clonotype was observed at least ten times. The chain carries TRBV7-8 and TRBJ1-1; 9 nucleotides agree with TRBD1. After removal of 4 bases from V and 3 bases from J, the junction contained 15 bases not matched to a gene. Germline CDR1 reads SGHVS; CDR2 reads FQNEAQ. The CDR3 spans 18 residues. In DNA form, the CDR3 reads TGTGCCAGCAGCTCTCCTTACCGGGACAGGGTCCAGGACACTGAAGCTTTCTTT. Its protein is CASSSPYRDRVQDTEAFF.

For this clonotype: This sequence may be a read error, since a much larger clone differs from it by one base. As the CDR3 is not closed by the conserved phenylalanine or tryptophan, this likely results from a read error. The chain couples TRBV27 to TRBJ2-3; D is uncertain. The V end was cut by 0 bases, the J end by 2 bases, with 9 bases between. The CDR3 is 15 amino acids. CDR1 MNHEY and CDR2 SMNVEV come from the germline V gene (reference sequence). This chain's CDR3 is CASSLSIAPTDTQYI. The CDR3 DNA sequence: TGTGCCAGCAGTTTATCGATAGCCCCCACAGATACGCAGTATATT.

This clonotype appeared many times. This rearrangement joins TRBV6-4 to TRBJ1-5, with 10 bases matching TRBD1. Germline V gene sequence: CDR1 MRHNA, CDR2 SNTAGT. Trimming removed 5 bases from V and 2 bases from J; junction bases left unmatched: 3. This CDR3 comprises 15 residues. The chain's CDR3 is CASSLTGGGNQPQHF. As DNA, the CDR3 is TGTGCCAGCAGTTTGACAGGGGGCGGCAATCAGCCCCAGCATTTT.

V usage is TRBV9 and J usage is TRBJ1-1, with a tentative D call TRBD1 (6 bases). The V gene lost 0 bases and the J gene lost 0 bases, with 12 bases spanning the gap. The germline CDR1 and CDR2 sequences are SGDLS and YYNGEE. This CDR3 has 16 amino acids. DNA for the CDR3: TGTGCCAGCAGCGTAGATAGTCAGGGGATGAACACTGAAGCTTTCTTT. It yields the protein CASSVDSQGMNTEAFF. The full variable domain, completed using reference TRBV9 and TRBJ1-1, is DSGVTQTPKHLITATGQRVTLRCSPRSGDLSVYWYQQSLDQGLQFLIQYYNGEERAKGNILERFSAQQFPDLHSELNLSSLELGDSALYFCASSVDSQGMNTEAFFGQGTRLTVV.

J is TRBJ1-6 and V is TRBV4-1, with D uncertain. This CDR3 is built from 14 residues. V dropped 1 base and J dropped 7 bases, with 8 bases sitting between them. Germline CDR1 and CDR2: MGHRA and YSYEKL. CDR3 DNA sequence: TGCGCCAGCAGCCAAGGAATACAGAATTCACCCCTCCACTTT. Translating gives CASSQGIQNSPLHF.

There are many counts of this clonotype. V gene TRBV5-1 combines with J gene TRBJ1-1; D is possibly TRBD1 (6 bases). V gave up 2 bases and J gave up 8 bases, with 10 bases separating them. The CDR3 spans 12 residues. Germline V gene data show CDR1 as SGHRS and CDR2 as YFSETQ. In DNA, the CDR3 is TGCGCCAGCAGCTTTCCCGGGACAGAAGCTTTCTTT. Its translation: CASSFPGTEAFF.

This clonotype was detected many times. The chain recombines TRBV20-1 with TRBJ1-1, with D possibly TRBD1 on 6 matching bases. Trimming took 5 bases from V and 8 from J, leaving 15 bases between them. CDR1 is DFQATT, CDR2 SNEGSKA, per germline (reference sequence). The length of the CDR3 is 12 residues. CDR3 in amino acids: CSASQRQEEAFF. The CDR3 DNA reads as TGCAGTGCTTCCCAGCGACAGGAGGAAGCTTTCTTT.

This chain connects TRBV7-9 to TRBJ2-5; perhaps TRBD2 as D (5 bases). The length of the CDR3 is 14 residues. V shed 6 bases and J shed 7 bases, with 18 bases lying between them. Germline V gene lookup returns CDR1 SEHNR and CDR2 FQNEAQ (reference sequence). The CDR3 DNA reads TGTGCCAGCAGTACCCCCGGGGATCGCGGGACCCAGTACTTC. It translates to CASSTPGDRGTQYF.

This clonotype was recorded at least ten times. The rearrangement uses TRBV4-3 and TRBJ2-1; 9 positions agree with TRBD2. This CDR3 region has 17 residues. Per germline, CDR1 LGHNA and CDR2 YSLEER. J lost 6 bases, V lost 0 bases, and 9 bases had no gene match. The CDR3 here is CASSQDRAGGVINEQFF. As DNA, the CDR3 is TGCGCCAGCAGCCAAGATCGAGCGGGGGGAGTCATCAATGAGCAGTTCTTC.

This clonotype was detected many times. The chain couples TRBV5-1 to TRBJ2-1, with 8 bases that match TRBD1. The CDR3 is 16 residues long. V was pared by 2 bases and J by 9 bases, with 13 bases of the junction left unmatched. Germline loops: CDR1 SGHRS, CDR2 YFSETQ. CDR3 DNA sequence: TGCGCCAGCAGCTTAGCCGCGGACAGGGTTAGTGGTGAGCAGTTCTTC. Translated, it gives CASSLAADRVSGEQFF.